This T cell receptor beta chain was recovered during a study of blood T cell repertoires in COVID-19. Whole-study context: The analysed material was cDNA or gDNA that came from T cells, B-cell-depleted T cells, or PBMCs.

The data were produced by immunoSEQ multiplex PCR, yet TCRdb's version contains in-frame clones alone and is incomplete. The sample shows about 260,000 clones, roughly 84% of them seen only once. V was shortened by 3 bases and J by 2 bases, with 11 bases between the two germline ends. This CDR3 contains 14 residues. From germline, CDR1 is LNHDA and CDR2 SQIVND (reference sequence). The rearrangement uses TRBV19 and TRBJ2-7, with a possible D match to TRBD1 (6 bases). The sequence came from a man in his sixties with acute or convalescent COVID-19. Sequenced sample: peripheral blood. The CDR3 sequence: CASSIEAGAYEQYF. CDR3 in DNA: TGTGCCAGTAGTATCGAGGCAGGGGCCTACGAGCAGTACTTC.